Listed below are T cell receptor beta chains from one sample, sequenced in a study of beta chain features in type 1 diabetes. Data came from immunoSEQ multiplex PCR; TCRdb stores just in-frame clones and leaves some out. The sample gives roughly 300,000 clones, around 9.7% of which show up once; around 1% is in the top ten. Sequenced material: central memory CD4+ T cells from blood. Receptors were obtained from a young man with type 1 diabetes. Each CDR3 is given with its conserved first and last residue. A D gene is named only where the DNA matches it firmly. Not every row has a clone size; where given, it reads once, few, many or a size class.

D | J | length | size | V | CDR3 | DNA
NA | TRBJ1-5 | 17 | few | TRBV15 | CATSRDWEGYSNQPQHF | TGTGCCACCAGCAGAGATTGGGAGGGTTATAGCAATCAGCCCCAGCATTTT
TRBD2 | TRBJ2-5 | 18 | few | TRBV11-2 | CASSPGTSGGGMIETQYF | TGTGCCAGCAGCCCGGGGACTAGCGGGGGTGGGATGATTGAGACCCAGTACTTC
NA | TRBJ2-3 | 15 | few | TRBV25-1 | CASTSRKAITDTQYF | TGTGCCAGCACGTCCCGTAAGGCGATCACAGATACGCAGTATTTT
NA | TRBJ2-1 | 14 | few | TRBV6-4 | CASSDQGWGSEQFF | TGTGCCAGCAGTGACCAGGGTTGGGGAAGTGAGCAGTTCTTC
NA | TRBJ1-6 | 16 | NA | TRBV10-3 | CAIRSGVGYRNSPLHF | TGTGCCATCAGATCGGGGGTGGGTTATCGGAATTCACCCCTCCACTTT
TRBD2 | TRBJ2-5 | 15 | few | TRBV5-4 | CASSLALAGQETQYF | TGTGCCAGCAGCTTGGCCCTAGCGGGGCAAGAGACCCAGTACTTC
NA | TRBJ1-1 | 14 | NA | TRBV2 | CASSEQGMNTEAFF | TGTGCCAGCAGTGAACAGGGAATGAACACTGAAGCTTTCTTT
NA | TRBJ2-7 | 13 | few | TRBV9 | CASSVVVGYEQYF | TGTGCCAGCAGCGTAGTAGTAGGATACGAGCAGTACTTC
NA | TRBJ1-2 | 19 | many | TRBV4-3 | CASSQAYSPITPRRQGYTF | TGCGCCAGCAGCCAAGCGTACAGCCCAATAACCCCTCGGCGGCAGGGCTACACCTTC
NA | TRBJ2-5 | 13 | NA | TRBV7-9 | CASSLGVAGTQYF | TGTGCCAGCAGCCTGGGGGTAGCAGGGACCCAGTACTTC
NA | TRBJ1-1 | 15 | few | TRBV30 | CAWRGEGREYTEAFF | TGTGCCTGGAGAGGGGAGGGCAGAGAGTACACTGAAGCTTTCTTT
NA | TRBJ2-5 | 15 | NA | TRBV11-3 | CASSLGDAIQETQYF | TGTGCCAGCAGCTTAGGGGACGCTATCCAAGAGACCCAGTACTTC
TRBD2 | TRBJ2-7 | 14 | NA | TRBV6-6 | CASSWAGGQYEQYF | TGTGCCAGCAGTTGGGCGGGGGGGCAGTACGAGCAGTACTTC
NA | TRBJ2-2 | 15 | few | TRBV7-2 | CASSARRSNTGELFF | TGTGCCAGCAGCGCTCGCAGATCTAACACCGGGGAGCTGTTTTTT
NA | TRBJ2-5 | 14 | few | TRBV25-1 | CASSEFGYQETQYF | TGTGCCAGCAGTGAATTTGGCTACCAAGAGACCCAGTACTTC
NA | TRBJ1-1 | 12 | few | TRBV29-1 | CSVHVGSAEAFF | TGCAGCGTTCATGTGGGGTCGGCTGAAGCTTTCTTT
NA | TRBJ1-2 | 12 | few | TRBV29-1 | CSVVDSAYGYTF | TGCAGCGTTGTGGACAGTGCATATGGCTACACCTTC
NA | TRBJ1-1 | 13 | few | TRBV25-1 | CASSETMNTEAFF | TGTGCCAGCAGTGAGACAATGAACACTGAAGCTTTCTTT
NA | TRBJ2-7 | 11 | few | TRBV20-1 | CSARKKTEQYF | TGCAGTGCTAGGAAGAAAACCGAGCAGTACTTC
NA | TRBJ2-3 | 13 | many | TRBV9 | CASSVADGDTQYF | TGTGCCAGCAGCGTAGCGGACGGGGATACGCAGTATTTT
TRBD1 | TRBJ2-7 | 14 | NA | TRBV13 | CASSLTGAVDEQYF | TGTGCCAGCAGCTTGACAGGGGCGGTCGACGAGCAGTACTTC
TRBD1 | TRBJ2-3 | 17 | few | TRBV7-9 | CASSSESVRGPPDTQYF | TGTGCCAGCAGCTCCGAGTCAGTCAGGGGGCCTCCAGATACGCAGTATTTT
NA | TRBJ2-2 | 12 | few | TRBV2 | CASQMNTGELFF | TGTGCCAGCCAGATGAACACCGGGGAGCTGTTTTTT
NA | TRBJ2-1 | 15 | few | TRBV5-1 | CASSSNPGDYNEQFF | TGCGCCAGCAGCTCCAACCCGGGGGATTACAATGAGCAGTTCTTC
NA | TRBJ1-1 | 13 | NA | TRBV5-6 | CASSWAGNTEAFF | TGTGCCAGCAGCTGGGCCGGGAACACTGAAGCTTTCTTT
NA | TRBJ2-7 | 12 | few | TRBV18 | CASSPSTYEQYF | TGTGCCAGCTCCCCGAGCACCTACGAGCAGTACTTC
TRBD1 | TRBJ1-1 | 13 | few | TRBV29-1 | CSVVGQMNTEAFF | TGCAGCGTTGTGGGACAGATGAACACTGAAGCTTTCTTT
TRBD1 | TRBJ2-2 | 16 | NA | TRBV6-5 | CASSLGQGVFTGELFF | TGTGCCAGCAGTTTGGGACAGGGGGTCTTCACCGGGGAGCTGTTTTTT
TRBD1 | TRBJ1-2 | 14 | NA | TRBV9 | CASSVGQGDYGYTF | TGTGCCAGCAGCGTAGGGCAGGGGGACTATGGCTACACCTTC
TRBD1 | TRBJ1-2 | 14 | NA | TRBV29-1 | CSVEHNRGGYGYTF | TGCAGCGTTGAGCACAACAGGGGGGGCTATGGCTACACCTTC
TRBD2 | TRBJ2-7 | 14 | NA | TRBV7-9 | CASSSLAGVHEQYF | TGTGCCAGCAGCTCACTAGCGGGGGTCCACGAGCAGTACTTC
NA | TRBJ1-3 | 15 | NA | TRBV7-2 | CASSFLGQSGNTIYF | TGTGCCAGCAGCTTCCTCGGACAGTCTGGAAACACCATATATTTT
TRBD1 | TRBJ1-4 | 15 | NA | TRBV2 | CASRDRDRGPEKLFF | TGTGCCAGCAGGGACCGGGACAGGGGGCCTGAAAAACTGTTTTTT
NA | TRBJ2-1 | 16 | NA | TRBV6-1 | CASSEEVLAPYNEQFF | TGTGCCAGCAGTGAAGAGGTCCTGGCCCCCTACAATGAGCAGTTCTTC
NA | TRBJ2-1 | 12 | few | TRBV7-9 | CASSQQHNEQFF | TGTGCCAGCAGCCAACAGCACAATGAGCAGTTCTTC
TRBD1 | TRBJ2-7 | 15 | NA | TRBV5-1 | CASSLVTGGHYEQYF | TGCGCCAGCAGCTTGGTGACAGGGGGCCACTACGAGCAGTACTTC
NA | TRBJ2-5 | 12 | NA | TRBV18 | CASSRAQETQYF | TGTGCCAGCTCAAGAGCCCAAGAGACCCAGTACTTC
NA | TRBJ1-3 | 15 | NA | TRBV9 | CASSVDSFSGNTIYF | TGTGCCAGCAGCGTCGACAGCTTCTCTGGAAACACCATATATTTT
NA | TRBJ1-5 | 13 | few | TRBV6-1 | CASSGAYRQPQHF | TGTGCCAGCAGTGGGGCGTACCGTCAGCCCCAGCATTTT